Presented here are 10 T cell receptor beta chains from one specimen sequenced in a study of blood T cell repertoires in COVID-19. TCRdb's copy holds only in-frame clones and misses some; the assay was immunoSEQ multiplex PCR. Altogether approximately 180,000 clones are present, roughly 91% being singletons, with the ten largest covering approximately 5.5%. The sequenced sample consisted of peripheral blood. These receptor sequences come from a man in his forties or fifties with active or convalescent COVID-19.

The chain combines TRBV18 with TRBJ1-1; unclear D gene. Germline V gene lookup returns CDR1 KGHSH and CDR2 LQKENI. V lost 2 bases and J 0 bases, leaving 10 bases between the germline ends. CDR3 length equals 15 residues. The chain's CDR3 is CASSPNLDLNTEAFF. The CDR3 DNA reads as TGTGCCAGCTCACCAAATTTAGATTTGAACACTGAAGCTTTCTTT.

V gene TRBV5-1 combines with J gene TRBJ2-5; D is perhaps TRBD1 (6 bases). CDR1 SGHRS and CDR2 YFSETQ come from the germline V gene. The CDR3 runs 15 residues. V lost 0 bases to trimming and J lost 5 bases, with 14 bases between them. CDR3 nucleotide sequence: TGCGCCAGCAGCTTGGATGGGGGCTCGGGTGAGACCCAGTACTTC. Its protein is CASSLDGGSGETQYF.

CDR3 sequence (DNA): TGTGCCAGCAGCTTTCAGGGGGTTGAAAAACTGTTTTTT. This codes for CASSFQGVEKLFF. The rearrangement uses TRBV7-2 and TRBJ1-4; TRBD1 agrees at 7 bases. CDR1 is SGHTA, CDR2 FQGNSA, per germline. The CDR3 loop spans 13 amino acids. The V segment lost 3 bases and the J segment 7 bases; nucleotides outside the gene matches: 2.

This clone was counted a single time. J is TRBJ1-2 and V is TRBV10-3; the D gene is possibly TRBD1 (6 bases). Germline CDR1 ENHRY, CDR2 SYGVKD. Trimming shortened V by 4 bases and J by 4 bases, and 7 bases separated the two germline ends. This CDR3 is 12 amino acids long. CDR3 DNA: TGTGCCATCAGTGGGACAGTCTATGGCTACACCTTC. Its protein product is CAISGTVYGYTF.

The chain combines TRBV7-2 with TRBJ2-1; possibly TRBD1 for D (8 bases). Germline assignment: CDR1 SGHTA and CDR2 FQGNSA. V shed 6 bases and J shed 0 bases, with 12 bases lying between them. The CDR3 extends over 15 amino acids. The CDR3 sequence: CASSTGGGSYNEQFF. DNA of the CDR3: TGTGCCAGCAGTACAGGGGGGGGCTCCTACAATGAGCAGTTCTTC.

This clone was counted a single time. CDR3 bases: TGTGCCAGCAGTAACCGGGACAGAGAGAACACTGAAGCTTTCTTT. This encodes CASSNRDRENTEAFF. This chain links TRBV6-2 or TRBV6-3 with TRBJ1-1; 7 nucleotides match TRBD1. This CDR3 is 15 amino acids long. J gave up 1 base and V 5 bases, and 7 bases lay outside the gene matches. Per germline, CDR1 MNHEY and CDR2 SVGEGT.

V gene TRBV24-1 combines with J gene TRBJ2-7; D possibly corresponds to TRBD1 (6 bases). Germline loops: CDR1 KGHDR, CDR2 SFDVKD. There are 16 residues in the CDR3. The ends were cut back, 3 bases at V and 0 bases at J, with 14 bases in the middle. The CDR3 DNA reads TGTGCCACCAGTGATGGGGGCAGGGCAAGCTCCTACGAGCAGTACTTC. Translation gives CATSDGGRASSYEQYF.

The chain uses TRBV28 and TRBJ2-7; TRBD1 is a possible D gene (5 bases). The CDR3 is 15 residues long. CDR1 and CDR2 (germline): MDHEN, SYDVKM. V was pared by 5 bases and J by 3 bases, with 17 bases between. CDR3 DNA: TGTGCCAGCAGTCCCCTGGGGCAGGCAAGCTACGAGCAGTACTTC. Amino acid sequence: CASSPLGQASYEQYF.

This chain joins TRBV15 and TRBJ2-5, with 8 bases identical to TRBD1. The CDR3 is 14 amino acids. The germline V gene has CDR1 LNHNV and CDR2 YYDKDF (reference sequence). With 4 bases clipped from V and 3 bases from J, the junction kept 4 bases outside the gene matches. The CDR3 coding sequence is TGTGCCACCAGCAAGACGGGACAGGAAGAGACCCAGTACTTC. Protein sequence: CATSKTGQEETQYF.

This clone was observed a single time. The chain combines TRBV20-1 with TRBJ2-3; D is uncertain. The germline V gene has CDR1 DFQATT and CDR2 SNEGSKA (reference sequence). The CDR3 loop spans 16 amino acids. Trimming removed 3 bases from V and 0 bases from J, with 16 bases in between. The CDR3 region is CSASIPTYASTDTQYF. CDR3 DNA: TGCAGTGCTAGTATCCCGACTTACGCTAGCACAGATACGCAGTATTTT.